Below, 17 T cell receptor beta chains from the same sample are listed, as sequenced in a study of identical twins. TCRdb called the 5' RACE reads again in MiXCR, with one record for every CDR3 protein. The data hold a few hundred thousand distinct CDR3 sequences, with roughly a quarter observed a single time. Separately, the same data were catalogued under a study of T cells expressing NK-cell markers.

The sample comprised CD4+ T cells sorted from blood. All receptors come from a young woman in good health.

This clonotype was observed a handful of times. The rearrangement links TRBV7-3 to TRBJ2-3, with 12 bases identical to TRBD2. Trimming removed 5 bases from V and 3 bases from J; junction bases left unmatched: 6. Looked up from germline, CDR1 is SGHTA and CDR2 is FQGTGA. The CDR3 sequence is 16 residues long. The CDR3 loop reads CASSLTSGGMTDTQYF. For the CDR3, the DNA is TGTGCCAGCAGCCTTACTAGCGGGGGGATGACAGATACGCAGTATTTT.

The chain recombines TRBV12-3 or TRBV12-4 with TRBJ2-2; D ambiguous. Trimming took 2 bases from V and 7 from J, leaving 5 bases between them. CDR3 length: 12 residues. The DNA of the CDR3 is TGTGCCAGCAGTTTAATTATCGGGGAGCTGTTTTTT. It translates to CASSLIIGELFF.

A few counts support this clonotype. The chain has TRBV11-2 and TRBJ1-5, with 7 bases fitting TRBD1. From germline, CDR1 is SGHAT and CDR2 FQNNGV. There are 13 residues in the CDR3. V was pared by 5 bases and J by 5 bases, with 3 bases of the junction left unmatched. Here the CDR3 reads CASSADRDQPQHF. In DNA form, the CDR3 reads TGTGCCAGCAGCGCAGACAGGGATCAGCCCCAGCATTTT.

The chain couples TRBV7-9 to TRBJ1-1; a weak D match, TRBD1 (5 bases). Germline CDR1 and CDR2: SEHNR and FQNEAQ (reference sequence). The length of the CDR3 is 15 residues. V gave up 1 base and J gave up 4 bases, with 13 bases separating them. CDR3 amino acids: CASSLDGVGGTEAFF. The DNA for the CDR3 is TGTGCCAGCAGCTTAGACGGGGTTGGGGGCACTGAAGCTTTCTTT. Using reference TRBV7-9 and TRBJ1-1 for the parts outside the CDR3, the full variable domain is DTGVSQNPRHKITKRGQNVTFRCDPISEHNRLYWYRQTLGQGPEFLTYFQNEAQLEKSRLLSDRFSAERPKGSFSTLEIQRTEQGDSAMYLCASSLDGVGGTEAFFGQGTRLTVV.

The genes are TRBV7-9 and TRBJ2-2, with 7 bases that match TRBD2. CDR3 length equals 13 residues. The V gene end was trimmed by 8 bases and the J gene end by 7 bases; junction bases not matched to a gene: 7. CDR1 and CDR2 (germline): SEHNR, FQNEAQ (reference sequence). CDR3 loop: CASSGLGGGELFF. DNA for the CDR3: TGTGCCAGCTCCGGACTAGGAGGCGGGGAGCTGTTTTTT.

This clonotype was seen only a few times. This chain connects TRBV20-1 to TRBJ2-3; tentative D call: TRBD2 (5 bases). Germline V lookup: CDR1 DFQATT, CDR2 SNEGSKA (reference sequence). The CDR3 runs 16 residues. With 6 bases removed from V and 1 base from J, the gap between germline ends came to 20 bases. CDR3 residues: CSARRGLRARTDTQYF. Written as DNA, the CDR3 is TGCAGTGCCCGTAGAGGGTTAAGAGCACGCACAGATACGCAGTATTTT.

This clonotype was picked up a small number of times. V gene TRBV3-1 combines with J gene TRBJ1-5, with D perhaps matching TRBD1 (5 bases). This CDR3 region has 14 residues. Trimming took 4 bases from V and 3 from J, leaving 10 bases between them. Germline V gives CDR1 LGHDT, CDR2 YNNKEL (reference sequence). The DNA of the CDR3 is TGTGCCAGCAGCCCCGGACATCTCAATCAGCCCCAGCATTTT. Residues: CASSPGHLNQPQHF. The full variable domain, rest sourced from reference TRBV3-1 and TRBJ1-5, is DTAVSQTPKYLVTQMGNDKSIKCEQNLGHDTMYWYKQDSKKFLKIMFSYNNKELIINETVPNRFSPKSPDKAHLNLHINSLELGDSAVYFCASSPGHLNQPQHFGDGTRLSIL.

This clonotype was detected only a few times. The V call is TRBV20-1, the J call TRBJ1-5; TRBD1 might be the D (5 bases). The V and J ends lost 5 bases and 2 bases respectively, with 10 bases between them. This CDR3 is built from 13 residues. From germline, CDR1 is DFQATT and CDR2 SNEGSKA (reference sequence). The CDR3 spells CSAGGRGNQPQHF. The CDR3 nucleotides read TGCAGTGCTGGGGGACGGGGCAATCAGCCCCAGCATTTT.

The rearrangement joins TRBV20-1 to TRBJ2-2, with D perhaps matching TRBD1 or TRBD2 (5 bases each). The CDR3 sequence is 15 residues long. In germline, CDR1 is DFQATT, CDR2 SNEGSKA (reference sequence). Between the trimmed V and J ends, which lost 6 bases and 5 bases, there was a span of 19 bases. CDR3 coding DNA: TGCAGTGCCTCCCGAGGGGTAGCGTCTACCGGGGAGCTGTTTTTT. It is translated as CSASRGVASTGELFF.

The sample holds a few counts of this clonotype. The V and J genes are TRBV5-1 and TRBJ1-1; 10 bases are shared with TRBD1. J was trimmed by 7 bases and V by 6 bases; bases with no gene match: 15. The CDR3 sequence is 16 residues long. Germline V gene sequence: CDR1 SGHRS, CDR2 YFSETQ. The CDR3 DNA is TGCGCCAGCACCACACCACCGGGACAGGGGAGACATGAAGCTTTCTTT. Its protein product is CASTTPPGQGRHEAFF.

This clonotype was seen a few times. The J gene is TRBJ2-1, the V gene TRBV20-1; possible D gene TRBD2, 7 bases. Trimming removed 3 bases from V and 9 bases from J, with 15 bases in between. This CDR3 region has 13 residues. Germline-derived CDR1 and CDR2 are DFQATT and SNEGSKA (reference sequence). CDR3 DNA: TGCAGTGCTAGGGGGGGGCCGCTCCGTGAGCAGTTCTTC. Translating gives CSARGGPLREQFF.

V usage is TRBV20-1 and J usage is TRBJ2-7, with TRBD2 matching over 7 bases. Trimming at V came to 6 bases and at J to 9 bases, leaving 8 bases not matched to a gene. This CDR3 contains 11 residues. Germline CDR1 is DFQATT and CDR2 is SNEGSKA (reference sequence). This chain's CDR3 is CSASLAGVQYF. The DNA of the CDR3 is TGCAGTGCCTCCCTCGCGGGGGTGCAGTACTTC.

CDR3 sequence (DNA): TGTGCCAGCAGCTTAGCGTTTCTACGGGGCGGTACGCAGTATTTT. Protein sequence: CASSLAFLRGGTQYF. The chain is built from TRBV7-2 and TRBJ2-3; D might be TRBD1 or TRBD2, each matching 5 bases. Germline V lookup: CDR1 SGHTA, CDR2 FQGNSA. The CDR3 totals 15 residues. The V gene lost 0 bases and the J gene lost 8 bases, with 15 bases spanning the gap.

The V gene is TRBV5-1, the J gene TRBJ2-5; 7 bases match TRBD1. The CDR3 covers 16 residues. The germline gives CDR1 SGHRS, CDR2 YFSETQ. V trimming: 4 bases; J trimming: 5 bases; junction bases outside the gene matches: 14. In DNA, the CDR3 is TGCGCCAGCAGCGATATTGCTCACAGGGGTGATGAGACCCAGTACTTC. Translation: CASSDIAHRGDETQYF.

This clonotype has only a few counts. The chain links TRBV9 to TRBJ1-2; D uncertain. The CDR3 has 12 residues. Germline lookup yields CDR1 SGDLS and CDR2 YYNGEE. V lost 0 bases, J lost 5 bases, and 5 bases lay in between. The CDR3 nucleotides read TGTGCCAGCAGCGTAGACGGGTATGGCTACACCTTC. Protein sequence: CASSVDGYGYTF.

This clonotype was recorded a few times. The chain carries TRBV2 and TRBJ2-3; D call uncertain. The CDR3 has 15 residues. V lost 9 bases to trimming and J lost 4 bases, with 20 bases between them. Germline V lookup: CDR1 SNHLY, CDR2 FYNNEI. CDR3: CASSAHPRGSDTQYF. The CDR3 DNA reads as TGTGCCAGTTCCGCCCACCCCCGAGGATCAGATACGCAGTATTTT.

The table lists this clonotype with a few counts. In nucleotides, the CDR3 is TGTGCCAGCAGCTTGGAGGGGAGCAGCACTGAAGCTTTCTTT. This translates into CASSLEGSSTEAFF. V is TRBV5-8 and J is TRBJ1-1, with a tentative D call TRBD1 (5 bases). CDR1 is SGHTS and CDR2 is YDEGEE in the germline V gene. The CDR3 length is 14 residues. V was cut by 0 bases and J by 4 bases, with 10 bases left in between.